These 16 T cell receptor beta chains were all obtained from the same sample, sequenced in a study of siplizumab effects on memory and regulatory T cells. Only in-frame clones appear in the TCRdb table, and some are missing; sequencing was by immunoSEQ multiplex PCR. Among more than 85,000 clones listed, 91% were seen once. Sequencing was performed on CD4+ T cells sorted from blood. The receptors derive from a human donor in good health. Some clones in this sample may be carry-over from other donors' samples.

The V gene is TRBV11-3, the J gene TRBJ2-3, with D uncertain. With 6 bases removed from V and 1 base from J, the gap between germline ends came to 11 bases. Germline CDR1 reads SGHNT; CDR2 reads YENEEA. The CDR3 is made up of 14 amino acids. This CDR3 is CASRAPGRTDTQYF. CDR3 nucleotides: TGTGCCAGCAGAGCGCCCGGGCGCACAGATACGCAGTATTTT.

This rearrangement joins TRBV28 to TRBJ2-7; weak D call: TRBD1 (6 bases). This CDR3 has 14 residues. Trimming pared 7 bases from V and 2 bases from J, leaving 15 bases between. CDR1 MDHEN and CDR2 SYDVKM come from the germline V gene. CDR3 coding DNA: TGTGCCAGCACCCCGAGGGGGACGGCCTACGAGCAGTACTTC. This codes for CASTPRGTAYEQYF.

In this sample, this clone turned up once. The gene calls are TRBV27 and TRBJ2-7; D not certain. V lost 3 bases and J 3 bases, leaving 6 bases between the germline ends. Germline CDR1 and CDR2: MNHEY and SMNVEV (reference sequence). This CDR3 has 12 residues. CDR3 region: CASSFVGYEQYF. CDR3 coding DNA: TGTGCCAGCAGTTTCGTCGGCTACGAGCAGTACTTC.

This clone was observed a single time. The CDR3, as DNA: TGTGCCAGCAGTTTATCCTCCTGGACCTTCCTCTATGGCTACACCTTC. Its translation is CASSLSSWTFLYGYTF. The chain uses TRBV27 and TRBJ1-2; D unresolved. The V end was cut by 0 bases, the J end by 4 bases, with 15 bases between. The CDR3 has 16 residues. The germline gives CDR1 MNHEY, CDR2 SMNVEV (reference sequence).

This chain uses TRBV10-1 with TRBJ2-5, with 8 bases lining up with TRBD2. The CDR3 has 13 residues. Losses at the gene ends were 10 bases for V and 4 bases for J; bases not matched to a gene: 8. The V gene's germline CDR1 is WNHNN and CDR2 SYGVQD (reference sequence). CDR3 nucleotides: TGCGCCACCAGCGGGAGTGGTACAGAGACCCAGTACTTC. Its translation is CATSGSGTETQYF.

The J gene is TRBJ1-1, the V gene TRBV29-1; 11 bases align to TRBD1. J was trimmed by 6 bases and V by 8 bases; bases with no gene match: 11. CDR1 is SQVTM and CDR2 is ANQGSEA in the germline V gene. The CDR3 has 14 amino acids. CDR3 nucleotides: TGCAGCATTCGGACAGGGGGCCTGGGGTCTGAAGCTTTCTTT. Amino acid sequence: CSIRTGGLGSEAFF.

The chain employs TRBV18 and TRBJ2-2; a possible D gene is TRBD2 (6 bases). CDR1 is KGHSH and CDR2 is LQKENI in the germline V gene. The CDR3 length is 16 residues. The V end was cut by 5 bases, the J end by 5 bases, with 18 bases between. CDR3 amino acids: CASSAAREVDTGELFF. The CDR3 nucleotides are TGTGCCAGCTCAGCCGCCAGGGAGGTGGATACCGGGGAGCTGTTTTTT.

The gene calls are TRBV6-5 and TRBJ2-7; perhaps TRBD2 as D (7 bases). Germline V gene data show CDR1 as MNHEY and CDR2 as SVGAGI. Trimming removed 2 bases at V and 3 bases at J, with 11 bases between. The CDR3 is 14 amino acids. CDR3 residues: CASSYGEGVYEQYF. Written as DNA, the CDR3 is TGTGCCAGCAGTTACGGGGAGGGGGTCTACGAGCAGTACTTC.

The chain links TRBV9 to TRBJ2-7, with TRBD1 as a possible D gene (6 bases). CDR1 is SGDLS and CDR2 is YYNGEE in the germline V gene. The CDR3 contains 14 residues. The V end was cut by 3 bases, the J end by 7 bases, with 17 bases between. Written as DNA, the CDR3 is TGTGCCAGCAGCGCCTCGCCGACAGGTGATGAGCAGTACTTC. Translation: CASSASPTGDEQYF.

The chain combines TRBV5-8 with TRBJ1-2, with TRBD1 as a possible D gene (6 bases). The CDR3 loop spans 15 amino acids. Per germline, CDR1 SGHTS and CDR2 YDEGEE. V was trimmed by 5 bases and J by 3 bases, leaving 17 bases between them. The DNA of the CDR3 is TGTGCCAGCAGGGCAGGGGTTTCAGTTGACTATGGCTACACCTTC. Amino acid sequence: CASRAGVSVDYGYTF.

The chain is built from TRBV7-9 and TRBJ2-7; 7 bases are a match to TRBD2. V lost 7 bases, J lost 4 bases, and 10 bases stayed unmatched. Germline V gene data show CDR1 as SEHNR and CDR2 as FQNEAQ (reference sequence). The CDR3 runs to 14 residues. The CDR3, as DNA: TGTGCCAGCACCCTCGACGTGGGAGGGTACGAGCAGTACTTC. Its protein is CASTLDVGGYEQYF.

V and J are TRBV10-3 and TRBJ2-3; D is perhaps TRBD1 or TRBD2 (5 bases each). This CDR3 is 15 amino acids long. The V gene's germline CDR1 is ENHRY and CDR2 SYGVKD. V lost 4 bases to trimming and J lost 5 bases, with 16 bases between them. Written as DNA, the CDR3 is TGTGCCATCAGTGTTGAGGGGAACGCCGTAGATACGCAGTATTTT. Translated, it gives CAISVEGNAVDTQYF.

The chain couples TRBV20-1 to TRBJ2-7; D gene uncertain. V was shortened by 6 bases and J by 2 bases, with 8 bases between the two germline ends. The CDR3 runs to 11 residues. CDR1 and CDR2 (germline): DFQATT, SNEGSKA (reference sequence). CDR3 in amino acids: CSAAGPYEQYF. CDR3 nucleotide sequence: TGCAGTGCCGCTGGGCCCTACGAGCAGTACTTC.

This clone came up once. This sequence joins TRBV6-4 and TRBJ2-3, with D perhaps TRBD2 (6 bases). V was trimmed by 3 bases and J by 1 base, leaving 11 bases between them. Germline lookup yields CDR1 MRHNA and CDR2 SNTAGT. The CDR3 is 15 amino acids. In nucleotides, the CDR3 is TGTGCCAGCAGTGAGAGCGGGTTAGGCACAGATACGCAGTATTTT. The encoded protein is CASSESGLGTDTQYF.

This clone was found once. This chain uses TRBV6-5 with TRBJ1-5; the D is unclear. Trimming removed 0 bases at V and 2 bases at J, with 8 bases between. This CDR3 spans 15 amino acids. Germline V lookup: CDR1 MNHEY, CDR2 SVGAGI. The chain's CDR3 is CASSYSTRGNQPQHF. In DNA, the CDR3 is TGTGCCAGCAGTTACTCGACGCGGGGCAATCAGCCCCAGCATTTT.

This rearrangement joins TRBV6-4 to TRBJ2-3, with TRBD2 matching over 10 bases. This CDR3 is 15 amino acids long. Trimming removed 6 bases from V and 2 bases from J; junction bases left unmatched: 5. Germline CDR1 reads MRHNA; CDR2 reads SNTAGT. CDR3 sequence: CASRVLAGSTDTQYF. DNA of the CDR3: TGTGCCAGCAGAGTACTAGCGGGATCCACAGATACGCAGTATTTT.